The source of this TCR beta chain is a study of T cells in Graves' hyperthyroidism and ophthalmopathy. Study-level findings and limits: Most clonotypes expanded in the thyroid (above 0.001) were also present in blood. A model built on 13 V-J features separated ophthalmopathy from stable hyperthyroidism.

Only a few counts were recorded for this clonotype. Its antigen is not identified. Diagnostic assessment was based on clinical symptoms, serum thyroxine and TRAb, thyroid ultrasound and orbital computed tomography. The length of the CDR3 is 13 residues. V was pared by 4 bases and J by 2 bases, with 8 bases between. CDR1 SNHLY and CDR2 FYNNEI come from the germline V gene. The CDR3 regions of TCR beta were amplified from RNA transcripts. First-round RT-PCR targeting the TCR CDR3 was performed with the HTBI primer set. TCRdb re-called the multiplex PCR reads with MiXCR, one entry per CDR3 protein. Of 500,000 to 600,000 distinct CDR3 sequences in the sample, 35% to 50% were seen once.

Sequencing was done on a sample of peripheral blood or thyroid tissue (not recorded which). The chain recombines TRBV2 with TRBJ2-5; D is perhaps TRBD1 or TRBD2 (5 bases each). The receptor was isolated from an adult woman with Graves' disease, either hyperthyroidism or ophthalmopathy (not recorded which). This CDR3 is CASSVEGQETQYF. DNA for the CDR3: TGTGCCAGCAGTGTTGAGGGGCAAGAGACCCAGTACTTC.